The source of this T cell receptor (beta chain) is a study of blood T cell repertoires in COVID-19. The wider study: Sources were T cells, B-cell-depleted T cells, or PBMCs; the material itself was cDNA or gDNA.

Authors' data handling: Reference gene primer amplification in the assay estimated nucleated cell counts. TCRdb's copy holds only in-frame clones and misses some; the assay was immunoSEQ multiplex PCR. V and J calls and clone size follow that table, whereas D and trimming were derived from the DNA. The table lists around 31,000 clones, 80% to 90% of them singletons. Germline V gives CDR1 LGHDT, CDR2 YNNKEL (reference sequence). The CDR3 covers 17 residues. J was trimmed by 3 bases and V by 1 base; bases with no gene match: 10. This chain uses TRBV3-1 (or the pseudogene TRBV3-2) with TRBJ1-2; 8 nucleotides align to TRBD1. The sequence derives from a man in his 60s with acute or convalescent COVID-19. The sequencing sample was made of peripheral blood. The CDR3 nucleotides read TGTGCCAGCAGCCAAGGAGGGTTCTCGGACAGGGACTATGGCTACACCTTC. Protein: CASSQGGFSDRDYGYTF.